The 5 T cell receptor beta chains below come from one sample, sequenced in a study of human T cells and chemical hapten exposure. Time point of the sample: patch test 3, about 24 weeks after DPC sensitization. Treatment here: therapeutic diphenylcyclopropenone sensitization with weekly scalp DPC. TCRdb passed the RACE reads through MiXCR, listing each CDR3 protein once. The table shows 120,000 or so distinct CDR3 sequences, with over 9% occurring only once. This specimen was whole blood, taken in connection with sensitization to the hapten diphenylcyclopropenone (DPC). Source of these receptors: a woman aged 50 to 60 with alopecia areata. Some clones in this sample may be carry-over from other donors' samples.

The chain links TRBV20-1 to TRBJ1-6, with D hard to call. The CDR3 is made up of 16 amino acids. Germline loops: CDR1 DFQATT, CDR2 SNEGSKA (reference sequence). The V end was cut by 4 bases, the J end by 0 bases, with 13 bases between. The CDR3 loop reads CSAIFPLSSYNSPLHF. CDR3 nucleotide sequence: TGCAGTGCTATCTTCCCCCTCAGCTCCTATAATTCACCCCTCCACTTT.

This clonotype was seen a few times. This chain joins TRBV2 and TRBJ1-2; D is perhaps TRBD1 (5 bases). This CDR3 is built from 13 residues. Deletions cut 5 bases from V and 6 bases from J, with 13 bases between. Germline V lookup: CDR1 SNHLY, CDR2 FYNNEI. The CDR3 DNA reads TGTGCCAGCAGTCTACCGGACACGGATGGCTACACCTTC. Its translation is CASSLPDTDGYTF.

This clonotype showed up many times. The CDR3: CASSQWGRTYNEQFF. The CDR3 bases are TGTGCCAGCAGCCAATGGGGCAGGACCTACAATGAGCAGTTCTTC. This chain links TRBV3-1 with TRBJ2-1; TRBD1 might be the D (5 bases). The CDR3 loop spans 15 amino acids. V was trimmed by 2 bases and J by 2 bases, leaving 10 bases between them. Germline CDR1 and CDR2: LGHDT and YNNKEL (reference sequence).

The CDR3 bases are TGTGCCAGCAGCCAAACCTACCGGACTAGCGGGGGTTTAGTGGAGCAGTTCTTC. Residues: CASSQTYRTSGGLVEQFF. This sequence joins TRBV3-1 and TRBJ2-1; 13 nucleotides line up with TRBD2. Germline lookup yields CDR1 LGHDT and CDR2 YNNKEL (reference sequence). V gave up 2 bases and J gave up 10 bases; unmatched junction bases: 14. This CDR3 region has 18 residues.

This clonotype appeared many times. This chain uses TRBV9 with TRBJ2-3; TRBD2 aligns across 15 bases. CDR1 and CDR2 (germline): SGDLS, YYNGEE. The CDR3 is made up of 17 amino acids. Unmatched junction bases numbered 6, after V lost 4 bases and J lost 3 bases. CDR3 sequence reads: CASSPMGLAGGTDTQYF. The CDR3 nucleotides are TGTGCCAGCAGCCCTATGGGACTAGCGGGAGGAACAGATACGCAGTATTTT.